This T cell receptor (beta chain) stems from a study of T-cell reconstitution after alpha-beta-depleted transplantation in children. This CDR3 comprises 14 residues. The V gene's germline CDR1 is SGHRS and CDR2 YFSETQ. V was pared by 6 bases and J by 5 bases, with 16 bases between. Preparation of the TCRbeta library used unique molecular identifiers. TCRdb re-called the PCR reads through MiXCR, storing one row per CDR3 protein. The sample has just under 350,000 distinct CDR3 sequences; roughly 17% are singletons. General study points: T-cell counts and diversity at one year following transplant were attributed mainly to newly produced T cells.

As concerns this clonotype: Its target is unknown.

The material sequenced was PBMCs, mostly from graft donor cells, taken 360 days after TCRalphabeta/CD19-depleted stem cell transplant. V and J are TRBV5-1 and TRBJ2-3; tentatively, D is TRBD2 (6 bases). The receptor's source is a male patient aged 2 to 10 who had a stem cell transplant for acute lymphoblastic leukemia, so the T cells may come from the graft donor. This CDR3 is CASTGGPWEDTQYF. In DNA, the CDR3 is TGCGCCAGCACCGGGGGACCCTGGGAAGATACGCAGTATTTT.